In this sample, the clone carrying this T cell receptor (beta chain) turned up a few times. The sample originates from a study of blood T cell repertoires in COVID-19. Study-level information: Spain, Italy and the United States supplied samples that represented acute and convalescent COVID-19.

CDR3 length: 11 residues. The V gene's germline CDR1 is WSHSY and CDR2 SAAADI. The J segment lost 6 bases and the V segment lost 4 bases, leaving 0 bases of the junction unmatched. As originally analysed: Using reference gene primer amplification, nucleated cell counts were estimated. The assay was immunoSEQ multiplex PCR, and TCRdb's table has in-frame clones only and misses some. V, J and clone size are taken as reported in that table, and D and trimming were inferred from the DNA itself. The sample holds tens of thousands of clones, 70% to 80% seen once. This receptor was identified in a human donor in a cohort sampled during active COVID-19. Input material: peripheral blood. The chain links TRBV10-2 to TRBJ2-7; 7 bases are a match to TRBD2. The CDR3 coding sequence is TGCGCCAGCAGTGCGGGGGGCGAGCAGTACTTC. This encodes CASSAGGEQYF.